This T cell receptor beta chain is drawn from a study of T-cell memory formation after mild COVID-19. Study-level background: Largely, the TCR clusters proved donor specific.

This clonotype was recorded a few times. Antigen specificity is unknown. Amplification by 5'RACE using constant-segment primers produced TCR alpha and TCR beta cDNA libraries that carried sample barcodes and UMIs. TCRdb reprocessed the 5' RACE reads via MiXCR and lists one record per CDR3 protein. The table lists around 310,000 distinct CDR3 sequences, about 13% of them singletons. CDR1 MGHRA and CDR2 YSYEKL come from the germline V gene. The V and J ends lost 1 base and 4 bases respectively, with 7 bases between them. CDR3 length equals 13 residues. Study conclusions and caveats: Several responding clones turned up in pre-infection memory, indicating that cross-reactive memory may have taken part. Whereas later expanders leaned CD4+, clones contracting day 15 to 85 showed a balanced CD4/CD8 makeup.

J is TRBJ2-5 and V is TRBV4-1; D ambiguous. The TCR comes from a man aged 18-30 years who had mild COVID-19 (a few samples of this study predate the infection). Cell type and time point are not known. Source material: PBMCs or a T cell subset sorted from them (not recorded which). The CDR3 DNA reads as TGCGCCAGCAGCCAAGTGATCGGAGAGACCCAGTACTTC. Encoded protein: CASSQVIGETQYF.